The clone carrying this T cell receptor beta chain was picked up many times. What it binds is not known. The CDR3 covers 11 residues. V lost 4 bases, J lost 4 bases, and 2 bases lay in between. The source of the sample is a study of T-cell reconstitution after alpha-beta-depleted transplantation in children. Study results and caveats: The origin of high day-60 TCRbeta diversity in some patients lay in surviving recipient T cells and thymic progenitors. Approximately two months post-transplant, alpha-beta T cells reportedly originated from several hundred expanded graft clones. At the one-year point after transplant, T-cell counts and TCRbeta diversity were found to come mostly from T cells that had been newly produced.

Unique molecular identifiers were built into the TCRbeta library. Each CDR3 protein gets one entry after TCRdb re-called the PCR reads with MiXCR. The table has a few hundred thousand distinct CDR3 sequences, around 46% seen once. The TCR was taken from a girl aged 2 to 9 with aplastic anemia, due to receive a stem cell transplant. The J gene is TRBJ1-3, the V gene TRBV12-3 or TRBV12-4; D not certain. The sample was PBMCs, taken before TCRalphabeta/CD19-depleted stem cell transplant. The CDR3, as DNA: TGTGCCAGCAGTTACGGAAACACCATATATTTT. It is translated as CASSYGNTIYF.